This T cell receptor beta chain is drawn from a study of blood T cell repertoires in COVID-19. Overall study context: Sites across the United States, Italy and Spain contributed samples from acute and convalescent COVID-19. From T cells, B-cell-depleted T cells, or PBMCs came the material, which was cDNA or gDNA.

Original handling: The assay estimated nucleated cells by amplifying reference gene primers. Sequencing was performed with immunoSEQ multiplex PCR; in TCRdb, only in-frame clones are kept and a portion is missing. That table is the source of V, J and clone size, and D and trimming were worked out from the DNA. The sample includes about 380,000 clones, about 80% of them seen just once. The CDR3 consists of 15 residues. The V gene lost 0 bases and the J gene lost 0 bases, with 9 bases spanning the gap. Germline V gene sequence: CDR1 LGHNA, CDR2 YNFKEQ. Sequencing used peripheral blood. The chain employs TRBV4-2 and TRBJ2-7, with D unclear. The clonotype originates from a human donor with acute or convalescent COVID-19. The donor label of this sample is uncertain. CDR3 sequence reads: CASSQDRYLSYEQYF. CDR3 bases: TGTGCCAGCAGCCAAGATCGCTACCTCTCCTACGAGCAGTACTTC.